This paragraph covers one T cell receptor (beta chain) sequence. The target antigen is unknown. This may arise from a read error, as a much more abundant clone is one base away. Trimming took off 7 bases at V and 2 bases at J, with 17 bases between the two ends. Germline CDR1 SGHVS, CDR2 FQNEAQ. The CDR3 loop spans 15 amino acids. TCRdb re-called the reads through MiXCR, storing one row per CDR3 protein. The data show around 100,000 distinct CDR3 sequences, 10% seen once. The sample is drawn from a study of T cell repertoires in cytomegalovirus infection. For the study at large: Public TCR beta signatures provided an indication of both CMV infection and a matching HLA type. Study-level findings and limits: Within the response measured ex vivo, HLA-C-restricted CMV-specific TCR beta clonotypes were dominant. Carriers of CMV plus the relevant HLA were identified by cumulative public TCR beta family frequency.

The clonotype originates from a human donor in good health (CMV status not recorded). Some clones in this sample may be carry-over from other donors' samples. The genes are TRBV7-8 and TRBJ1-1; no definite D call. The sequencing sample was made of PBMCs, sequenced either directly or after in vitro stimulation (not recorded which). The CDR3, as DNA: TGTGCCAGCATCCGAGGGCACAGCTATAACACTGAAGCTTTCTTT. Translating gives CASIRGHSYNTEAFF.